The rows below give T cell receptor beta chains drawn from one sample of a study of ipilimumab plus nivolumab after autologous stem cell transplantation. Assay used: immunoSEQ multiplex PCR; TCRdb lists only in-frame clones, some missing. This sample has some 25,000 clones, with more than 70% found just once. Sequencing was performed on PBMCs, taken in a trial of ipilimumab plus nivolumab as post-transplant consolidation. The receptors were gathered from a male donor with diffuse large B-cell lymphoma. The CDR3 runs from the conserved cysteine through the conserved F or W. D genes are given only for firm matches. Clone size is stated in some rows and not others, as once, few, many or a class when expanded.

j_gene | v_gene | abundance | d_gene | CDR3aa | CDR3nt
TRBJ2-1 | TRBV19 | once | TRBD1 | CASKGTGPYNEQFF | TGTGCCAGTAAAGGGACAGGGCCCTACAATGAGCAGTTCTTC
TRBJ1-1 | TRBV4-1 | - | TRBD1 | CASSQTRGRMSTEAFF | TGCGCCAGCAGCCAAACCAGGGGGCGGATGAGCACTGAAGCTTTCTTT
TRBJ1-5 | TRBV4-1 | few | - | CASSQGEVSAQPQHF | TGCGCCAGCAGCCAAGGGGAAGTGTCTGCTCAGCCCCAGCATTTT
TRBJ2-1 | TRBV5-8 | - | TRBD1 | CASSLAGQVINEQFF | TGTGCCAGCAGCTTGGCGGGACAGGTGATCAATGAGCAGTTCTTC
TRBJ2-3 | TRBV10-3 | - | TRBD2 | CAISERTSLDPDTQYF | TGTGCCATCAGTGAGAGGACTAGCCTCGACCCTGATACGCAGTATTTT
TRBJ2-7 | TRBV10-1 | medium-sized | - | CASSSTASPYEQYF | TGCGCCAGCAGTTCGACGGCGAGCCCCTACGAGCAGTACTTC
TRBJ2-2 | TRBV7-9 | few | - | CASSLGGNTGELFF | TGTGCCAGCAGCTTAGGCGGAAACACCGGGGAGCTGTTTTTT
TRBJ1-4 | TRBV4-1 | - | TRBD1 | CASSPGQGSTTNEKLFF | TGCGCCAGCAGCCCTGGACAGGGATCTACAACTAATGAAAAACTGTTTTTT
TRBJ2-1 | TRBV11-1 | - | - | CASSRTTGAFSGNEQFF | TGTGCCAGCAGCCGAACGACTGGTGCCTTCTCCGGGAATGAGCAGTTCTTC
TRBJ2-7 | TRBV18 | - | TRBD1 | CASKEQGSTYEQYF | TGTGCCAGCAAAGAACAGGGGAGCACCTACGAGCAGTACTTC
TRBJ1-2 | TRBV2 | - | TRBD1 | CASSRDSNYGYTF | TGTGCCAGCAGTCGGGACAGCAACTATGGCTACACCTTC
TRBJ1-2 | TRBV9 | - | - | CASTRGRGGYTF | TGTGCCAGCACCAGGGGAAGGGGCGGCTACACCTTC
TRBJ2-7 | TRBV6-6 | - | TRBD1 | CASSYGTVNYEQYF | TGTGCCAGCAGTTACGGGACAGTAAACTACGAGCAGTACTTC
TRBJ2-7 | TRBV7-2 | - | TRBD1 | CASSTSTGGSYEQYF | TGTGCCAGCAGCACCTCGACAGGGGGCTCCTACGAGCAGTACTTC
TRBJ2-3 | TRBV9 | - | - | CASSVSRTISTDTQYF | TGTGCCAGCAGCGTATCGAGGACCATCAGCACAGATACGCAGTATTTT
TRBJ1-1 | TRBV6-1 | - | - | CASAYQGRGEAFF | TGTGCCAGCGCCTATCAGGGGAGGGGTGAAGCTTTCTTT
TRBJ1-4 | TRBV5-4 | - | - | CASSPGGATNEKLFF | TGTGCCAGCAGCCCCGGGGGAGCAACTAATGAAAAACTGTTTTTT
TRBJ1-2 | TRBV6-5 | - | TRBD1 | CASSSAGGRNYGYTF | TGTGCCAGCAGTTCGGCAGGGGGCCGGAACTATGGCTACACCTTC
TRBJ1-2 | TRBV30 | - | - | CACSGVGVVYYGYTF | TGTGCCTGTTCTGGCGTGGGGGTAGTTTACTATGGCTACACCTTC
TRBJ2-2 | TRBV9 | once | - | CASSVFSTGELFF | TGTGCCAGCAGCGTATTTAGCACCGGGGAGCTGTTTTTT
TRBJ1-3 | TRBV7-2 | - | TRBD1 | CASSPRQGSGNTIYF | TGTGCCAGCAGCCCGCGACAGGGGTCGGGAAACACCATATATTTT
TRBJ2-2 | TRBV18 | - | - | CASSRGPEGGELFF | TGTGCCAGCTCACGCGGTCCCGAAGGCGGGGAGCTGTTTTTT
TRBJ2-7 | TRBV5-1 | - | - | CASSFAAGTNEQYF | TGCGCCAGCAGCTTCGCGGCGGGGACAAACGAGCAGTACTTC
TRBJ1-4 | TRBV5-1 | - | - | CASSLNYGENEKLFF | TGCGCCAGCAGCTTGAATTACGGGGAGAATGAAAAACTGTTTTTT
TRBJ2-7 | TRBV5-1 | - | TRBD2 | CASSLGASGLSYEQYF | TGCGCCAGCAGCTTGGGGGCTAGCGGACTCTCCTACGAGCAGTACTTC
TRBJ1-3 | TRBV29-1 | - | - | CSVAGAGNTIYF | TGCAGCGTTGCAGGGGCTGGAAACACCATATATTTT